Listed below are T cell receptor beta chains from one sample, sequenced in a study of blood T cells in healthy people across ages. MiXCR, applied by TCRdb to the 5' RACE reads, yields one record per CDR3 protein. Among 1.5 million to 2 million distinct CDR3 sequences, roughly 30% were seen once, and the ten largest hold 7.7%. What was sequenced was blood. The receptors derive from a woman younger than 45 in good health. CDR3s include the opening cysteine and the closing phenylalanine or tryptophan. D genes are given only for firm matches. The size entry is marked missing in some rows and otherwise reads once, few, many or a size class.

J	size	V	D	CDR3	DNA
TRBJ2-7	.	TRBV20-1	TRBD2	CSARSSGGAPYEQYF	TGCAGTGCGCGCTCTAGCGGAGGAGCCCCCTACGAGCAGTACTTC
TRBJ1-4	once	TRBV12-3/TRBV12-4	.	CVSKWSGDEKLFF	TGTGTCAGCAAGTGGTCTGGGGATGAAAAACTGTTTTTT
TRBJ2-1	few	TRBV29-1	.	CSVETFSLYVGEQFF	TGCAGCGTAGAGACTTTTTCTTTATACGTGGGTGAGCAGTTCTTC
TRBJ2-4	many	TRBV29-1	.	CSVEIQNKNIQYF	TGCAGCGTTGAAATACAGAACAAAAACATTCAGTACTTC
TRBJ1-1	.	TRBV11-2	.	CASSPLRGGGNTEAFF	TGTGCCAGCAGCCCCCTTCGTGGCGGGGGAAACACTGAAGCTTTCTTT
TRBJ1-5	.	TRBV7-2	TRBD1	CASSLAWTGRAQPQHF	TGTGCCAGCAGCTTAGCGTGGACAGGGAGGGCTCAGCCCCAGCATTTT
TRBJ2-4	few	TRBV10-1	.	CASSRWVKNIQYF	TGCGCCAGCAGTCGGTGGGTCAAAAACATTCAGTACTTC
TRBJ1-2	many	TRBV20-1	.	CSARIPVVDGYTF	TGCAGTGCTAGAATTCCGGTAGTCGACGGCTACACCTTC
TRBJ2-5	.	TRBV9	.	CASSPKSRLQETQYF	TGTGCCAGCAGCCCCAAGTCACGGCTCCAAGAGACCCAGTACTTC
TRBJ1-2	.	TRBV29-1	TRBD1	CSATRQGDYVYTF	TGCAGCGCGACTCGACAGGGGGACTATGTCTACACCTTC
TRBJ1-2	few	TRBV12-3/TRBV12-4	.	CASNLGGPTYGYTF	TGTGCCAGCAACCTGGGGGGCCCCACTTATGGCTACACCTTC